This TCR beta chain was sequenced for a study of radiation and T cells in renal cell carcinoma. The protocol was immunoSEQ multiplex PCR, while the TCRdb copy is restricted to in-frame clones and leaves out a portion. The table records some 10,000 clones, around three fifths of them present only once. Noted treatment: treatment-naive control, cytoreductive nephrectomy. This clone was detected only a few times. This CDR3 comprises 13 residues. Trimming left V 4 bases short and J 3 bases short, with 10 bases between. Germline V gene data show CDR1 as MGHRA and CDR2 as YSYEKL. This chain links TRBV4-1 with TRBJ2-7; D unclear. The sequence was collected from a man aged 55 to 70 with renal cell carcinoma. The material was tumor tissue, obtained from a patient whose treatment was nephrectomy without radiotherapy. The CDR3 loop is CASSPVEGYEQYF. The CDR3 DNA is TGCGCCAGCAGCCCCGTTGAAGGCTACGAGCAGTACTTC.